Presented here are 22 T cell receptor beta chains from one specimen sequenced in a study of blood T cell repertoires in COVID-19. Sequenced by immunoSEQ multiplex PCR; TCRdb stores in-frame clones only, minus some. The sample has some 20,000 clones; 86% are singletons. The sample consisted of peripheral blood. The source of these receptors is a woman of 80 years or more with active or convalescent COVID-19.

The chain employs TRBV2 and TRBJ1-6, with D unresolved. This CDR3 region has 14 residues. V was shortened by 4 bases and J by 4 bases, with 8 bases between the two germline ends. Germline CDR1 is SNHLY and CDR2 is FYNNEI. CDR3 residues: CASSVRDYNSPLHF. CDR3 coding DNA: TGTGCCAGCAGTGTAAGAGATTATAATTCACCCCTCCACTTT.

The J gene is TRBJ1-4, the V gene TRBV28; 9 bases are shared with TRBD1. V gave up 6 bases and J gave up 8 bases; unmatched junction bases: 7. Germline V CDR1 and CDR2: MDHEN, SYDVKM. This CDR3 is built from 14 residues. The CDR3 reads CASRRQGEKEKLFF. CDR3 in DNA: TGTGCCAGCAGGAGACAGGGGGAGAAGGAAAAACTGTTTTTT.

The CDR3 DNA sequence: TGTGCCAGCAGCTCGTCCTTCGGGAGGGTCTCCTACGAGCAGTACTTC. Translating it yields CASSSSFGRVSYEQYF. The J gene is TRBJ2-7, the V gene TRBV5-5; 8 positions agree with TRBD2. Germline V gives CDR1 SGHKS, CDR2 YYEKEE (reference sequence). The CDR3 consists of 16 residues. Trimming removed 3 bases from V and 0 bases from J; junction bases left unmatched: 8. Full variable domain (rest looked up from reference TRBV5-5 and TRBJ2-7): DAGVTQSPTHLIKTRGQQVTLRCSPISGHKSVSWYQQVLGQGPQFIFQYYEKEERGRGNFPDRFSARQFPNYSSELNVNALLLGDSALYLCASSSSFGRVSYEQYFGPGTRLTVT.

This chain links TRBV7-3 with TRBJ2-1; D not certain. The germline V and J ends were trimmed by 4 bases and 0 bases, with 10 bases remaining between them. The CDR3 totals 15 residues. Looked up from germline, CDR1 is SGHTA and CDR2 is FQGTGA. The CDR3 reads CASSSDSSSYNEQFF. In nucleotides, the CDR3 is TGTGCCAGCAGCTCCGACTCAAGCTCCTACAATGAGCAGTTCTTC.

V is TRBV12-5 and J is TRBJ2-3; D remains unclear. V was trimmed by 1 base and J by 4 bases, leaving 6 bases between them. The V gene's germline CDR1 is LGHNT and CDR2 FRNRAP. CDR3 length: 13 residues. CDR3 sequence: CASGLGVPDTQYF. Here the CDR3 DNA reads TGTGCTAGTGGTTTGGGAGTCCCAGATACGCAGTATTTT.

This clone appeared a single time. The chain links TRBV18 to TRBJ2-1; 7 positions match TRBD1. The V and J ends lost 3 bases and 8 bases, in that order; junction bases with no gene match: 7. Germline CDR1 is KGHSH and CDR2 is LQKENI. The CDR3 length is 14 residues. Here the CDR3 DNA reads TGTGCCAGCTCACCCAGTTGGACAGGTGATGAGCAGTTCTTC. Protein sequence: CASSPSWTGDEQFF. Using reference TRBV18 and TRBJ2-1 for the parts outside the CDR3, the full variable domain is NAGVMQNPRHLVRRRGQEARLRCSPMKGHSHVYWYRQLPEEGLKFMVYLQKENIIDESGMPKERFSAEFPKEGPSILRIQQVVRGDSAAYFCASSPSWTGDEQFFGPGTRLTVL.

The chain combines TRBV5-1 with TRBJ2-3; TRBD2 aligns across 13 bases. V lost 4 bases and J lost 4; bases outside the gene matches: 3. CDR1 is SGHRS and CDR2 is YFSETQ in the germline V gene. This CDR3 is built from 15 residues. The CDR3 region is CASSPTSGGADTQYF. For the CDR3, the DNA is TGCGCCAGCAGCCCAACTAGCGGGGGGGCAGATACGCAGTATTTT.

The chain carries TRBV28 and TRBJ2-2, with 15 bases identical to TRBD2. Germline CDR1 is MDHEN and CDR2 is SYDVKM. The V gene end was trimmed by 8 bases and the J gene end by 7 bases; junction bases not matched to a gene: 8. The CDR3 spans 16 residues. The CDR3 loop reads CASGKGLAGGVGELFF. The CDR3 coding sequence is TGTGCCAGCGGAAAGGGACTAGCGGGAGGAGTCGGGGAGCTGTTTTTT.

The chain couples TRBV7-2 to TRBJ2-1; 11 bases line up with TRBD2. Germline CDR1 reads SGHTA; CDR2 reads FQGNSA. V lost 1 base and J lost 7; bases outside the gene matches: 0. The CDR3 runs to 14 residues. CDR3 amino acids: CASSLGLAGNEQFF. The CDR3 DNA follows: TGTGCCAGCAGCTTAGGACTAGCGGGGAATGAGCAGTTCTTC.

The chain recombines TRBV11-3 with TRBJ1-1, with D possibly matching TRBD1 (5 bases). This CDR3 comprises 13 residues. Germline CDR1 is SGHNT and CDR2 is YENEEA. The germline V and J ends were trimmed by 0 bases and 3 bases, with 5 bases remaining between them. The CDR3: CASSLEGDTEAFF. The CDR3 bases are TGTGCCAGCAGCTTAGAAGGGGACACTGAAGCTTTCTTT.

This clone appeared a single time. V usage is TRBV9 and J usage is TRBJ2-2; D not certain. The CDR3 is made up of 17 amino acids. The germline V and J ends were trimmed by 4 bases and 0 bases, with 16 bases remaining between them. CDR1 is SGDLS and CDR2 is YYNGEE in the germline V gene. The CDR3 DNA sequence: TGTGCCAGCAGCCCATCCATAGAGGTCCCGAACACCGGGGAGCTGTTTTTT. Its translation is CASSPSIEVPNTGELFF.

V gene TRBV5-8 combines with J gene TRBJ2-7; TRBD2 aligns across 9 bases. The germline V gene has CDR1 SGHTS and CDR2 YDEGEE. V lost 1 base and J lost 6; bases outside the gene matches: 8. This CDR3 comprises 15 residues. CDR3 DNA sequence: TGTGCCAGCAGCTTGCTGGGACTAGCAACACGCGAGCAGTACTTC. Encoded protein: CASSLLGLATREQYF.

This clone was detected only once. CDR3: CASSLGQAYGYTF. In DNA form, the CDR3 reads TGTGCCAGCAGTTTAGGCCAGGCCTATGGCTACACCTTC. This chain connects TRBV27 to TRBJ1-2; D is uncertain. This CDR3 spans 13 amino acids. Looked up from germline, CDR1 is MNHEY and CDR2 is SMNVEV (reference sequence). V was clipped by 2 bases and J by 4 bases, with 8 bases between them.

V gene TRBV28 combines with J gene TRBJ2-7; D unresolved. The CDR3 runs to 11 residues. Trimming cost V 2 bases and J 4 bases, with 3 bases left between them. Germline V gene lookup returns CDR1 MDHEN and CDR2 SYDVKM. CDR3 amino acids: CASSLRYEQYF. The CDR3 region has the DNA TGTGCCAGCAGTTTACGTTACGAGCAGTACTTC.

The V and J genes are TRBV7-3 and TRBJ1-1; 8 nucleotides align to TRBD1. This CDR3 is 12 amino acids long. Germline loops: CDR1 SGHTA, CDR2 FQGTGA. V gave up 4 bases and J gave up 7 bases; unmatched junction bases: 2. CDR3 in amino acids: CASSSQGGEAFF. The CDR3 coding sequence is TGTGCCAGCAGCTCACAGGGGGGTGAAGCTTTCTTT.

The CDR3 sequence is CATSDRGERGSYEQYF. In nucleotides, the CDR3 is TGTGCCACCAGTGATCGAGGTGAGCGGGGTTCCTACGAGCAGTACTTC. The chain recombines TRBV24-1 with TRBJ2-7; 7 bases map to TRBD2. The length of the CDR3 is 16 residues. In germline, CDR1 is KGHDR, CDR2 SFDVKD. J lost 1 base, V lost 3 bases, and 8 bases had no gene match.

This rearrangement joins TRBV5-5 to TRBJ2-2; 7 bases line up with TRBD2. Trimming at V came to 0 bases and at J to 0 bases, leaving 2 bases not matched to a gene. Per germline, CDR1 SGHKS and CDR2 YYEKEE (reference sequence). CDR3 size: 16 residues. As DNA, the CDR3 is TGTGCCAGCAGCTTGGGTCTAGCGGCGAACACCGGGGAGCTGTTTTTT. Translation: CASSLGLAANTGELFF. Based on the CDR3 plus reference TRBV5-5 and TRBJ2-2, the full variable domain is DAGVTQSPTHLIKTRGQQVTLRCSPISGHKSVSWYQQVLGQGPQFIFQYYEKEERGRGNFPDRFSARQFPNYSSELNVNALLLGDSALYLCASSLGLAANTGELFFGEGSRLTVL.

The genes are TRBV19 and TRBJ1-2, with D uncertain. The germline V and J ends were trimmed by 11 bases and 0 bases, with 13 bases remaining between them. CDR3 size: 13 residues. Germline CDR1 is LNHDA and CDR2 is SQIVND (reference sequence). The CDR3: CASRGQTNYGYTF. For the CDR3, the DNA is TGTGCCTCCCGTGGGCAGACTAACTATGGCTACACCTTC.

This sequence joins TRBV11-3 and TRBJ2-5, with 9 bases identical to TRBD1. The germline V gene has CDR1 SGHNT and CDR2 YENEEA. The CDR3 has 16 amino acids. V was clipped by 1 base and J by 2 bases; unmatched bases: 5. The CDR3 sequence: CASSLGGGTGQETQYF. In DNA, the CDR3 is TGTGCCAGCAGCTTAGGCGGCGGGACAGGGCAAGAGACCCAGTACTTC.

The chain recombines TRBV9 with TRBJ1-2; D gene ambiguous. The CDR3 has 12 residues. Germline CDR1 is SGDLS and CDR2 is YYNGEE. Deletions cut 0 bases from V and 5 bases from J, with 5 bases between. In DNA, the CDR3 is TGTGCCAGCAGCGTAGACCAGTATGGCTACACCTTC. Translation: CASSVDQYGYTF.

J is TRBJ1-4 and V is TRBV9; D is perhaps TRBD1 (5 bases). Germline V gene data show CDR1 as SGDLS and CDR2 as YYNGEE. V dropped 5 bases and J dropped 7 bases, with 18 bases sitting between them. The CDR3 has 15 residues. In nucleotides, the CDR3 is TGTGCCAGCAGTCAGTCAGGGATTCTAGGTGAAAAACTGTTTTTT. Translated, it gives CASSQSGILGEKLFF.

This chain joins TRBV4-3 and TRBJ2-3; D might be TRBD1 (6 bases). From germline, CDR1 is LGHNA and CDR2 YSLEER. This CDR3 is 15 amino acids long. With 1 base removed from V and 2 bases from J, the gap between germline ends came to 10 bases. CDR3 amino acids: CASSQGTGYTDTQYF. The CDR3 DNA sequence: TGCGCCAGCAGCCAAGGCACAGGGTACACAGATACGCAGTATTTT.